This entry features one T cell receptor (beta chain) sequence. The antigen it binds to is not known. No clone much larger than this one lies a single base away; base qualities are absent. This record comes from a study of blood T cell repertoires in COVID-19 (dated by TCRdb to between 2020 and 2021). About the study as a whole: Samples covering the acute and convalescent phases of COVID-19 were provided by collaborators in the United States, Italy and Spain. The repertoires were released in a freely available public database meant as a resource for research on the immune response to SARS-CoV-2. The material from the prospective study consisted of cDNA or gDNA derived from T cells, B-cell-depleted T cells, or PBMCs. Samples came from the ongoing ImmuneRACE study (first 160 participants) plus 1,254 subjects from 6 global collaborators. Deeply sampled blood TCRbeta repertoires from subjects exposed to, actively infected with, or recovered from COVID-19 were included in the dataset. A de-identified subject ID, COVID-19 status, age in years and sex were almost always included in the sample metadata. Where available, HLA class I and class II types were taken from metadata supplied by the sample provider and were not determined by assay-based typing.

Taken from the germline V gene, the CDR1 and CDR2 loops are SGHAT and FQNNGV. The CDR3 measures 14 amino acids from cysteine to phenylalanine. Of the read, only the CDR3 DNA is kept; its 42 bases are in frame from base 1. V was cut back by 1 base and J by 2 bases, leaving a gap of 8 bases between them. At one collaborating source in Seattle, patients were enrolled during active infection and were followed longitudinally through the course of disease. The collaborating institutions used their own protocols to collect whole blood in K2EDTA tubes. For TCRbeta analysis, collaborator samples were shipped as frozen whole blood, as isolated PBMCs, or as DNA extracted from either sample type. The study at large found these results: The amount of clinical and demographic metadata varied by source and participant and was provided uncurated.

TCRbeta CDR3 regions were amplified from genomic DNA using the immunoSEQ Assay, a bias-controlled multiplex PCR. On the study's bioinformatics: The number of nucleated cells in each sample was estimated by amplification of reference gene primers within the assay. To quantify the absolute abundance of each unique TCRbeta CDR3 rearrangement, sequence reads were collapsed and filtered. For each sample, productive Simpson clonality was calculated as the square root of Simpson's diversity index across productive rearrangements. TCRdb re-hosts the immuneACCESS table, in-frame sequences only. Its copies lack some clones; in the studies checked, an unresolved V gene accounts for under half of them, and the cause for the rest is not known. V, J and clone size are taken as reported in that table, and D and trimming were inferred from the DNA itself. The sample table contains approximately 170,000 clones; only one count was recorded for about 87% of them. The top ten constitute 2.5% of the sample.

Here the chain combines TRBV11-2 and TRBJ1-1; the D gene is perhaps TRBD1, from 5 matching bases. Source material: peripheral blood. The source of this sequence is a woman of 80 years or more with COVID-19, enrolled during active disease. The base sequence is TGTGCCAGCAGCTTAGTCGGGGGAAACACTGAAGCTTTCTTT. Its translation reads: CASSLVGGNTEAFF.